Each of the 23 T cell receptor beta chains below was sequenced from the same sample in a study of vaccination and CD4 T cells after COVID-19. Documented treatment: roughly 11-day PBMC culture with coronavirus spike peptide pools or control peptides (ViraFEST assay). Their cognate antigens are unknown. The Oncomine TCR Beta short-read assay was applied to DNA of cultured CD4+ T cells. One entry per CDR3 protein, called by TCRdb with MiXCR from the PCR reads. The table records 11,000 to 15,000 distinct CDR3 sequences, about 31% of them present only once. The sequenced sample consisted of cultured CD4+ T cells from blood. The receptors were gathered from a human donor with COVID-19.

There are a few counts of this clonotype. The chain employs TRBV27 and TRBJ2-5; 10 bases fit TRBD2. The length of the CDR3 is 15 residues. Germline assignment: CDR1 MNHEY and CDR2 SMNVEV (reference sequence). V shed 9 bases and J 5 bases; nucleotides not matched to a gene: 12. The CDR3 reads CARYTPGLANETQYF. DNA for the CDR3: TGTGCCAGGTACACCCCGGGACTAGCGAATGAGACCCAGTACTTC.

This clonotype occurred a few times. This chain links TRBV19 with TRBJ1-3, with 7 bases identical to TRBD1. This CDR3 is 14 amino acids long. Trimming at V came to 7 bases and at J to 3 bases, leaving 6 bases not matched to a gene. Germline CDR1 is LNHDA and CDR2 is SQIVND (reference sequence). CDR3 nucleotides: TGTGCCAGTAACCCGACAGGGAGTGGAAACACCATATATTTT. Encoded protein: CASNPTGSGNTIYF.

The V call is TRBV20-1, the J call TRBJ2-7, with 8 bases fitting TRBD1. CDR1 and CDR2 (germline): DFQATT, SNEGSKA (reference sequence). Losses at the gene ends were 1 base for V and 3 bases for J; bases not matched to a gene: 8. The CDR3 extends over 15 amino acids. CDR3 bases: TGCAGTGCTAGAGTTACAGGGGGTAAGGGCTACGAGCAGTACTTC. Protein: CSARVTGGKGYEQYF.

This chain uses TRBV19 with TRBJ2-7; D might be TRBD2 (6 bases). Germline CDR1 and CDR2: LNHDA and SQIVND (reference sequence). Trimming shortened V by 5 bases and J by 3 bases, and 17 bases separated the two germline ends. The CDR3 consists of 15 residues. CDR3 DNA sequence: TGTGCCAGTAGTCCTAACCGGAGGGAACTCTACGAGCAGTACTTC. Its translation is CASSPNRRELYEQYF.

The chain combines TRBV18 with TRBJ1-1; D not certain. Looked up from germline, CDR1 is KGHSH and CDR2 is LQKENI. V was cut by 1 base and J by 7 bases, with 10 bases left in between. CDR3 length: 13 residues. DNA of the CDR3: TGTGCCAGCTCACCACAAGTCAGACATGAAGCTTTCTTT. Protein sequence: CASSPQVRHEAFF.

V gene TRBV5-4 combines with J gene TRBJ2-2; D not certain. The V and J ends lost 5 bases and 6 bases respectively, with 14 bases between them. The germline CDR1 and CDR2 sequences are SGHNT and YYREEE (reference sequence). This CDR3 is 14 amino acids long. The CDR3 here is CASSYTSVSGELFF. As DNA, the CDR3 is TGTGCCAGCAGTTATACGTCCGTTTCCGGGGAGCTGTTTTTT.

This clonotype was detected only a few times. V gene TRBV10-3 combines with J gene TRBJ1-2; perhaps TRBD1 as D (6 bases). V shed 4 bases and J shed 8 bases, with 11 bases lying between them. This CDR3 region has 12 residues. The germline CDR1 and CDR2 sequences are ENHRY and SYGVKD. CDR3 sequence (DNA): TGTGCCATCAGTGCTGCTGGGGGCGGCTACACCTTC. Protein: CAISAAGGGYTF.

The chain joins TRBV7-9 to TRBJ2-1; D call uncertain. Germline assignment: CDR1 SEHNR and CDR2 FQNEAQ (reference sequence). This CDR3 is built from 16 residues. The ends were cut back, 3 bases at V and 0 bases at J, with 12 bases in the middle. The DNA for the CDR3 is TGTGCCAGCAGCTTGAACCCCATTTACTCCTACAATGAGCAGTTCTTC. Translated: CASSLNPIYSYNEQFF.

DNA for the CDR3: TGCAGTGCTAGACCGCCGGGGGGGGCCAAAAACATTCAGTACTTC. It translates to CSARPPGGAKNIQYF. V usage is TRBV20-1 and J usage is TRBJ2-4; 8 bases line up with TRBD2. The CDR3 has 15 amino acids. The germline gives CDR1 DFQATT, CDR2 SNEGSKA (reference sequence). The V and J ends lost 2 bases and 1 base, in that order; junction bases with no gene match: 4.

There are a few counts of this clonotype. The V gene is TRBV18, the J gene TRBJ1-5; D call uncertain. The CDR3 sequence is 16 residues long. The ends were cut back, 3 bases at V and 3 bases at J, with 15 bases in the middle. Germline assignment: CDR1 KGHSH and CDR2 LQKENI. The CDR3 nucleotides read TGTGCCAGCTCACCGTCCCCAGCGAGCGCCAATCAGCCCCAGCATTTT. Encoded protein: CASSPSPASANQPQHF.

The gene calls are TRBV5-1 and TRBJ2-7, with D maybe TRBD1 (6 bases). Per the germline V gene, CDR1 is SGHRS and CDR2 is YFSETQ. The CDR3 runs 14 residues. V was pared by 1 base and J by 5 bases, with 13 bases between. The CDR3 loop reads CASSLSYGGHEQYF. The CDR3 DNA sequence: TGCGCCAGCAGCTTGTCCTATGGGGGCCACGAGCAGTACTTC.

The chain combines TRBV6-1 with TRBJ1-6, with D possibly TRBD1 on 6 matching bases. V shed 6 bases and J shed 0 bases, with 15 bases lying between them. Looked up from germline, CDR1 is MNHNS and CDR2 is SASEGT. The CDR3 spans 17 residues. The DNA for the CDR3 is TGTGCCAGCAGACGATCCGGGACAAGCTCCTATAATTCACCCCTCCACTTT. Protein product: CASRRSGTSSYNSPLHF.

There are a few counts of this clonotype. V usage is TRBV7-6 and J usage is TRBJ2-1; unclear D gene. The DNA end favors TRBJ2-7, so the J call may be wrong. The CDR3 sequence is 13 residues long. CDR1 and CDR2 from the germline V gene are SGHVS and FNYEAQ. The CDR3 DNA is TGTGCCAGCAGCTTAGGTTCGAGTAACGAGCAGTACTTC. Residues: CASSLGSSNEQYF.

This rearrangement joins TRBV6-1 to TRBJ1-2; possible D gene TRBD1, 6 bases. Trimming removed 4 bases at V and 2 bases at J, with 11 bases between. The CDR3 runs 14 residues. Germline values: CDR1 MNHNS, CDR2 SASEGT. The DNA of the CDR3 is TGTGCCAGCAGTGTCGCGACAGGAAACTATGGCTACACCTTC. Amino acid sequence: CASSVATGNYGYTF.

The chain employs TRBV5-4 and TRBJ1-3; D is possibly TRBD1 (6 bases). The CDR3 is made up of 17 amino acids. V was trimmed by 0 bases and J by 0 bases, leaving 13 bases between them. Germline V gene sequence: CDR1 SGHNT, CDR2 YYREEE (reference sequence). CDR3 DNA: TGTGCCAGCAGCTTGGAACAGGGTTACTTCTCTGGAAACACCATATATTTT. This sequence encodes CASSLEQGYFSGNTIYF.

This clonotype was counted a few times. This chain's CDR3 is CASSLDNRHSGNTIYF. The CDR3 nucleotides read TGTGCCAGCAGCTTAGACAACAGGCACTCTGGAAACACCATATATTTT. The J gene is TRBJ1-3, the V gene TRBV7-2; D may be TRBD1 (5 bases). The CDR3 spans 16 residues. Germline CDR1 SGHTA, CDR2 FQGNSA. V gave up 1 base and J gave up 0 bases, with 10 bases separating them.

The chain uses TRBV6-1 and TRBJ1-2; 11 nucleotides align to TRBD1. Trimming took 6 bases from V and 3 from J; bases not matched to a gene: 6. CDR1 MNHNS and CDR2 SASEGT come from the germline V gene. The CDR3 covers 15 residues. The CDR3 DNA is TGTGCCAGCAGCTCCCAGGGACAGGGGGACTATGGCTACACCTTC. Translating gives CASSSQGQGDYGYTF.

This chain joins TRBV2 and TRBJ1-2; 7 bases line up with TRBD1. The CDR3 length is 15 residues. V dropped 3 bases and J dropped 2; count of bases not matched to a gene: 6. CDR1 is SNHLY and CDR2 is FYNNEI in the germline V gene. Here the CDR3 reads CASSDRAGGNYGYTF. The CDR3 DNA is TGTGCCAGCAGTGATAGGGCAGGGGGAAACTATGGCTACACCTTC.

This clonotype was found a few times. The V call is TRBV11-2, the J call TRBJ1-5; D not resolved. CDR3 size: 15 residues. CDR1 is SGHAT and CDR2 is FQNNGV in the germline V gene. Trimming pared 4 bases from V and 3 bases from J, leaving 13 bases between. CDR3 protein: CASSWGGQNNQPQHF. CDR3 nucleotide sequence: TGTGCCAGCAGCTGGGGAGGGCAGAACAATCAGCCCCAGCATTTT.

This clonotype was seen only a few times. The chain joins TRBV19 to TRBJ1-4; D is ambiguous. The ends were cut back, 3 bases at V and 3 bases at J, with 17 bases in the middle. CDR3 length equals 17 residues. CDR1 and CDR2 (germline): LNHDA, SQIVND (reference sequence). The CDR3 sequence: CASSMARVRLANEKLFF. In nucleotides, the CDR3 is TGTGCCAGTAGTATGGCGAGGGTTCGTCTGGCTAATGAAAAACTGTTTTTT.

The rearrangement uses TRBV2 and TRBJ2-7, with D uncertain. The CDR3 spans 14 residues. The V gene's germline CDR1 is SNHLY and CDR2 FYNNEI. The germline V and J ends were trimmed by 5 bases and 0 bases, with 11 bases remaining between them. The DNA for the CDR3 is TGTGCCAGCAGTTACGGTGCTAGCTCCTACGAGCAGTACTTC. Its translation: CASSYGASSYEQYF.

The chain employs TRBV6-1 and TRBJ2-1; the D gene is possibly TRBD2 (6 bases). V shed 6 bases and J shed 9 bases, with 21 bases lying between them. The germline gives CDR1 MNHNS, CDR2 SASEGT. The CDR3 has 15 residues. DNA for the CDR3: TGTGCCAGCAGCCAACGGCCCTTGGTGGGGGGTGAGCAGTTCTTC. Protein: CASSQRPLVGGEQFF.

This clonotype was seen a handful of times. V and J are TRBV6-2 or TRBV6-3 and TRBJ1-5; possible D gene TRBD1, 6 bases. V lost 0 bases and J lost 2, with 8 bases in between. The CDR3 spans 15 residues. From germline, CDR1 is MNHEY and CDR2 SVGEGT. The CDR3 loop reads CASSYSDRRNQPQHF. In DNA, the CDR3 is TGTGCCAGCAGTTACTCGGACAGACGCAATCAGCCCCAGCATTTT.